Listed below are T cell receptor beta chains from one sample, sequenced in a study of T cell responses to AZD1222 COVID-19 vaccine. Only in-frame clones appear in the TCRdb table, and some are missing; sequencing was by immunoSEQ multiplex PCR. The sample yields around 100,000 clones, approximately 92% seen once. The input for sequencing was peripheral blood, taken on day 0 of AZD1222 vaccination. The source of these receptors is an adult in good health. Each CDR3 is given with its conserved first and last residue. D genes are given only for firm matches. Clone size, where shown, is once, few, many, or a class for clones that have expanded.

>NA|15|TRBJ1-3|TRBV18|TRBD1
TGTGCCAGCTCAGCGGCGGGACAGGACCGAAACACCATATATTTT
CASSAAGQDRNTIYF
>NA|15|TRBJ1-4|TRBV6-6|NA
TGTGCCAGCAGTTACTTGGGGACAACTAATGAAAAACTGTTTTTT
CASSYLGTTNEKLFF
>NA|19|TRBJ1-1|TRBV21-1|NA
TGTGCCAGCATAGAAAAACGTCGACGTGGACCTCCGTGGAACACTGAAGCTTTCTTT
CASIEKRRRGPPWNTEAFF
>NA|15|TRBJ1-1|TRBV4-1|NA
TGCGCCAGCAGCCAAGATGAGGAATCGAACACTGAAGCTTTCTTT
CASSQDEESNTEAFF
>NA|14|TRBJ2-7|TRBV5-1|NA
TGCGCCAGCAGCTCGGGGCCTGGGTCCTACGAGCAGTACTTC
CASSSGPGSYEQYF
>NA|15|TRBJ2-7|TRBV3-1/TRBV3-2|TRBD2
TGTGCCAGCAGCCGGACTAGCGGGAGGGGTTACGAGCAGTACTTC
CASSRTSGRGYEQYF
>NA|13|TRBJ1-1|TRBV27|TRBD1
TGTGCCAGCAGTTGGGGGGACAGAACTGAAGCTTTCTTT
CASSWGDRTEAFF
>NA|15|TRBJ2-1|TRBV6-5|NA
TGTGCCAGCAGTTTGGCGGGACGGGTCTACAATGAGCAGTTCTTC
CASSLAGRVYNEQFF
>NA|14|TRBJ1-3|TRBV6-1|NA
TGTGCCAGCAGTGAAATCCAGGGAGGAAACACCATATATTTT
CASSEIQGGNTIYF
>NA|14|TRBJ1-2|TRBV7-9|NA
TGTGCCAGCAGCTTAGCGCAGGCGTCCTATGGCTACACCTTC
CASSLAQASYGYTF
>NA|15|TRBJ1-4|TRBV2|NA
TGTGCCAGCAGACGAAGGTGGGGGACTAATGAAAAACTGTTTTTT
CASRRRWGTNEKLFF
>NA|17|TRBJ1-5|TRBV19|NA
TGTGCCAGTAGTTCTTTTACCCGGACAGCGTATAATCAGCCCCAGCATTTT
CASSSFTRTAYNQPQHF
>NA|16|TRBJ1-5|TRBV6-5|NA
TGTGCCAGCAGTTACTCGATATCACAGGGTGTTCAGCCCCAGCATTTT
CASSYSISQGVQPQHF
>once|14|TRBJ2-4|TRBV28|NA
TGTGCCAGCAGTTATGTACAGGGCGTAAACATTCAGTACTTC
CASSYVQGVNIQYF
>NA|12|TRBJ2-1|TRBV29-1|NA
TGCAGCGTTGGGGACGGGTACAATGAGCAGTTCTTC
CSVGDGYNEQFF
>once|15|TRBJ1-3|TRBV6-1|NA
TGTGCCAGCAGTGAGGGGGCCGACTCTGGAAACACCATATATTTT
CASSEGADSGNTIYF
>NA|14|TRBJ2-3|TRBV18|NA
TGTGCCAGCTCACCGGAGAGGTCCACAGATACGCAGTATTTT
CASSPERSTDTQYF
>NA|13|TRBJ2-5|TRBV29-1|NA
TGCAGCGTTGAGGAAAGATGGGGGGAGACCCAGTACTTC
CSVEERWGETQYF
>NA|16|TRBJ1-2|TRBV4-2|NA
TGTGCCAGCAGCTATAGGATACAGCAGGCTAACTATGGCTACACCTTC
CASSYRIQQANYGYTF
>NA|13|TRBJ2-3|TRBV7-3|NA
TGTGCCAGCAGGGCTGGTGTGTCGGATACGCAGTATTTT
CASRAGVSDTQYF
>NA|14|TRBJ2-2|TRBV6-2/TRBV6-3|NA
TGTGCCAGCAGTTACCTCGGGTTCACCGGGGAGCTGTTTTTT
CASSYLGFTGELFF
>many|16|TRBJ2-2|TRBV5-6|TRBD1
TGTGCCAGCAGCCCTTTACAGGGGAGAATTACCGGGGAGCTGTTTTTT
CASSPLQGRITGELFF
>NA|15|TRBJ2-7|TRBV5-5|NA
TGTGCCAGCAGCTTGGATGGACACCGGAGGGCCGAGCAGTACTTC
CASSLDGHRRAEQYF
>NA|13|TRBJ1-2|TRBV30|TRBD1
TGTGCCTGGAGACAGGGGGAGGGTCGCGGCTACACCTTC
CAWRQGEGRGYTF
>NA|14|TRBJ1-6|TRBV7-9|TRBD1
TGTGCCAGCAGCCCCGGACAGGAACCATCACCCCTCCACTTT
CASSPGQEPSPLHF
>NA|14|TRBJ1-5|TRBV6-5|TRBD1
TGTGCCAGCAGTACAGGGGGTGGGAATCAGCCCCAGCATTTT
CASSTGGGNQPQHF
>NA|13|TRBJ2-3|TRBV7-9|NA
TGTGCCAGCAGCTCCGAGACCACAGATACGCAGTATTTT
CASSSETTDTQYF
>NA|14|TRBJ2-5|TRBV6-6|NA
TGTGCCAGCAGTAATCCGGGGGGCCGGGAGACCCAGTACTTC
CASSNPGGRETQYF
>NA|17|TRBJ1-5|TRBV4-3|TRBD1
TGCGCCAGCAGCCAAGACCCGCCCCAGGGGGCGAGCCAGCCCCAGCATTTT
CASSQDPPQGASQPQHF
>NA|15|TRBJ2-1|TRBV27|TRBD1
TGTGCCAGCAGTTTAAGCAGGGGGAACCACAATGAGCAGTTCTTC
CASSLSRGNHNEQFF
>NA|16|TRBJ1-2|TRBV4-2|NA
TGTGCCAGCAGCCAAGATAGGGATTTTAATAACTATGGCTACACCTTC
CASSQDRDFNNYGYTF
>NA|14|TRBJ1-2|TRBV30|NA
TGTGCCTGGAATTTCATGGGGGATAACTATGGCTACACCTTC
CAWNFMGDNYGYTF
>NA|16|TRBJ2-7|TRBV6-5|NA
TGTGCCAGCAGTTCCCTCAGCAGGGGGGGAGTCTACGAGCAGTACTTC
CASSSLSRGGVYEQYF
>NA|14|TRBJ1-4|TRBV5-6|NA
TGTGCCAGCAGCGGTACTTGGAGGGGTGAAAAACTGTTTTTT
CASSGTWRGEKLFF
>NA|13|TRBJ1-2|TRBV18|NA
TGTGCCAGCTCACCGGGGGGGGAACGGAGCTACACCTTC
CASSPGGERSYTF
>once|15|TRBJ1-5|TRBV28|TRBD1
TGTGCCAGCAGCCTAAGACAGGGGCCGGATCAGCCCCAGCATTTT
CASSLRQGPDQPQHF
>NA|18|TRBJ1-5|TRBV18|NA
TGTGCCAGCTCACCACAACCGAAGGGGGTTAAGGGCAATCAGCCCCAGCATTTT
CASSPQPKGVKGNQPQHF
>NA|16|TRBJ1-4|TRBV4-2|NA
TGTGCCAGCAGCCAAGGCGACCCGGGGACTAATGAAAAACTGTTTTTT
CASSQGDPGTNEKLFF
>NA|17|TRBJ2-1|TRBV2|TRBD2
TGTGCCAGCAGTGCCGGTAGCGGGAGAGGGGGCCTAAATGAGCAGTTCTTC
CASSAGSGRGGLNEQFF
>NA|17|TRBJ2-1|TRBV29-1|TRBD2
TGCAGCGTTGAGCTCCTAGCGGGGGGTCCCTCCTACAATGAGCAGTTCTTC
CSVELLAGGPSYNEQFF